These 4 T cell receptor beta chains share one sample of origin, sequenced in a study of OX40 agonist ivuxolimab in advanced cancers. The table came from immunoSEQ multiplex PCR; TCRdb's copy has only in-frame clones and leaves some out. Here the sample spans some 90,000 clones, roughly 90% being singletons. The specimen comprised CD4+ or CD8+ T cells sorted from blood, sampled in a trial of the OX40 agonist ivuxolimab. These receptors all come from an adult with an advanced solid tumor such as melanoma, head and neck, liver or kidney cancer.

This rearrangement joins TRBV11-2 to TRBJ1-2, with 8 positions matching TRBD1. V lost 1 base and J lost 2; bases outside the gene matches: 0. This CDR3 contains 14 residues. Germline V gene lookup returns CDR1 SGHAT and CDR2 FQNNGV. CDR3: CASSLGQGNYGYTF. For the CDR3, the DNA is TGTGCCAGCAGCTTAGGACAGGGGAACTATGGCTACACCTTC. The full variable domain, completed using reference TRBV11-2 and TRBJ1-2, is EAGVAQSPRYKIIEKRQSVAFWCNPISGHATLYWYQQILGQGPKLLIQFQNNGVVDDSQLPKDRFSAERLKGVDSTLKIQPAKLEDSAVYLCASSLGQGNYGYTFGSGTRLTVV.

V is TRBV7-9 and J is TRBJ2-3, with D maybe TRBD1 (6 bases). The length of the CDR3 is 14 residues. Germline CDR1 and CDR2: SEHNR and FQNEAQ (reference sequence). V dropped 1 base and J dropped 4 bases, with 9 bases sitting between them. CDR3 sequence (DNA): TGTGCCAGCAGCTTAGACAGGGCCCCAGATACGCAGTATTTT. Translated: CASSLDRAPDTQYF.

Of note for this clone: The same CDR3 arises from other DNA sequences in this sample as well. Here the CDR3 reads CASSLGSSYEQYF. The CDR3 bases are TGTGCCAGCAGCTTGGGTAGCTCCTACGAGCAGTACTTC. The rearrangement uses TRBV5-6 and TRBJ2-7; D is uncertain. V lost 0 bases, J lost 0 bases, and 4 bases lay in between. This CDR3 has 13 amino acids. Germline V lookup: CDR1 SGHDT, CDR2 YYEEEE.

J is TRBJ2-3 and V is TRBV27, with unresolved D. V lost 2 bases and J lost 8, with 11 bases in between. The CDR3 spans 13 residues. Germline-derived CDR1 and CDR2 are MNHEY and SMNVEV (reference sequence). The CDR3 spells CASSLNRAVTQYF. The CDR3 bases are TGTGCCAGCAGTTTAAACCGGGCCGTTACGCAGTATTTT.